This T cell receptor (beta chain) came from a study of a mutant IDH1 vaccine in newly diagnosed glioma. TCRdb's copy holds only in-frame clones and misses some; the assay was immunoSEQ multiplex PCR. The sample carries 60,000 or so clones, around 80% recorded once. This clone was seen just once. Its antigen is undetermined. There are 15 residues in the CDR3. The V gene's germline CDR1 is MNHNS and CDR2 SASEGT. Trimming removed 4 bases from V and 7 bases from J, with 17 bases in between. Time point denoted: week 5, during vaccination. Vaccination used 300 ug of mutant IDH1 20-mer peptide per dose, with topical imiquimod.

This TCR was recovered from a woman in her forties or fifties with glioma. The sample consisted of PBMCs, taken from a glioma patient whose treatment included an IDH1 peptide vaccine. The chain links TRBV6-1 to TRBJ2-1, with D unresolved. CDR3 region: CASSAAAPRLNEQFF. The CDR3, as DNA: TGTGCCAGCAGTGCCGCAGCGCCAAGGCTGAATGAGCAGTTCTTC.